The rows below give T cell receptor beta chains drawn from one sample of a study of radiotherapy plus CTLA-4 blockade in lung cancer. Generated by immunoSEQ multiplex PCR, the TCRdb table keeps only in-frame clones and is missing some. The data show fewer than 55,000 clones, with 60% to 80% seen just once and over 2% held by the top ten. Here the sequenced sample was peripheral blood, taken from a patient treated with radiotherapy plus ipilimumab. The receptor set was obtained from a human donor with non-small cell lung cancer whose response to radiotherapy plus ipilimumab could not be evaluated. Each CDR3 is given with its conserved first and last residue. D genes are given only for firm matches.

TRBV29-1	TRBJ2-1	TRBD1	TGCAGCGTGCTTCTACAGGGGTGGAATGAGCAGTTCTTC	CSVLLQGWNEQFF
TRBV28	TRBJ1-4	TRBD1	TGTGCCAGCAGGTCATACCTCCAGGGGGCGGAGGATGAAAAACTGTTTTTT	CASRSYLQGAEDEKLFF
TRBV4-2	TRBJ1-2	TRBD1	TGTGCCAGCAGCCCTGGACAGGGAGACTATGGCTACACCTTC	CASSPGQGDYGYTF
TRBV30	TRBJ2-7	NA	TGTGCCTGGAGTGTAATCGGGCAGGGCTACGAGCAGTACTTC	CAWSVIGQGYEQYF
TRBV7-9	TRBJ2-3	NA	TGTGCCAGCAGCCCCCCGGGGAGCACAGATACGCAGTATTTT	CASSPPGSTDTQYF
TRBV7-3	TRBJ2-2	TRBD2	TGTGCCAGCAGCACTAGCGGGGGGGCCACCGGGGAGCTGTTTTTT	CASSTSGGATGELFF
TRBV6-5	TRBJ1-2	TRBD1	TGTGCCAGCAGTTACGGGACAGGGGTCTATGGCTACACCTTC	CASSYGTGVYGYTF
TRBV27	TRBJ2-7	TRBD1	TGTGCCAGCAGTTTAACAACCGAAGGGACAGGGCGCTACGAGCAGTACTTC	CASSLTTEGTGRYEQYF
TRBV6-5	TRBJ2-7	TRBD1	TGTGCCAGCAGCTTTAGGGGGCTAAGCTCCTACGAGCAGTACTTC	CASSFRGLSSYEQYF
TRBV7-2	TRBJ2-7	NA	TGTGCCAGCAGCTTGACAGGTGCCTCTTACGAGCAGTACTTC	CASSLTGASYEQYF
TRBV4-1	TRBJ1-2	TRBD1	TGCGCCAGCAGCCAAGAAAGCAGGGGGACTGGCTACACCTTC	CASSQESRGTGYTF
TRBV15	TRBJ2-5	NA	TGTGCCACCAGCAGAGGAGGGTTGGGGGAGACCCAGTACTTC	CATSRGGLGETQYF
TRBV25-1	TRBJ1-5	NA	TGTGCCAGCAGCTTAACAGGGTCCAATCAAGCCCAGCATTTT	CASSLTGSNQAQHF